The 21 T cell receptor beta chains below come from one sample, sequenced in a study of T cell repertoires in cytomegalovirus infection. Via MiXCR, TCRdb re-called the reads, giving one row per CDR3 protein. The repertoire holds some 700,000 distinct CDR3 sequences, about 33% seen once, with about 20% in the top ten. The antigens for these receptors are not known. The material was cultured PBMCs, obtained from culture after CMV antigen stimulation. Receptors were obtained from a human donor in good health (CMV status not recorded). Some clones in this sample may be carry-over from other donors' samples.

V usage is TRBV5-1 and J usage is TRBJ1-1, with D hard to call. The CDR3 is made up of 15 amino acids. V was trimmed by 0 bases and J by 0 bases, leaving 9 bases between them. Germline V CDR1 and CDR2: SGHRS, YFSETQ. CDR3 sequence (DNA): TGCGCCAGCAGCTTGGCCGGGTTCTTGAACACTGAAGCTTTCTTT. It specifies CASSLAGFLNTEAFF.

This clonotype showed up just a few times. The rearrangement joins TRBV27 to TRBJ2-1; 8 bases map to TRBD2. CDR1 and CDR2 (germline): MNHEY, SMNVEV (reference sequence). The CDR3 contains 14 residues. J gave up 8 bases and V 3 bases, and 6 bases lay outside the gene matches. The CDR3, as DNA: TGTGCCAGCAGTTTCCGGGGGGGCCGCGATGAGCAGTTCTTC. Protein: CASSFRGGRDEQFF.

V usage is TRBV29-1 and J usage is TRBJ1-1; TRBD1 might be the D (5 bases). This CDR3 contains 13 residues. V lost 3 bases, J lost 4 bases, and 12 bases lay in between. Looked up from germline, CDR1 is SQVTM and CDR2 is ANQGSEA. The CDR3, as DNA: TGCAGCGTTGAGGTCACCGGGGGCACTGAAGCTTTCTTT. Residues: CSVEVTGGTEAFF. Using reference TRBV29-1 and TRBJ1-1 for the parts outside the CDR3, the full variable domain is SAVISQKPSRDICQRGTSLTIQCQVDSQVTMMFWYRQQPGQSLTLIATANQGSEATYESGFVIDKFPISRPNLTFSTLTVSNMSPEDSSIYLCSVEVTGGTEAFFGQGTRLTVV.

This clonotype was seen a few times. The gene calls are TRBV7-2 and TRBJ2-1; 9 bases are shared with TRBD2. This CDR3 is 17 amino acids long. The V and J ends lost 1 base and 10 bases, in that order; junction bases with no gene match: 14. CDR1 is SGHTA and CDR2 is FQGNSA in the germline V gene. The CDR3, as DNA: TGTGCCAGCAGCTTAGGTAGTCCAGCGGGAGGTTTGAGAGAGCAGTTCTTC. Protein: CASSLGSPAGGLREQFF.

Here the CDR3 DNA reads TGTGCCAGCAGTTACAGGGGTTGGGCACCCCTCCACTTT. Protein: CASSYRGWAPLHF. The chain links TRBV6-8 to TRBJ1-6; TRBD1 might be the D (5 bases). CDR3 length: 13 amino acids. Germline lookup yields CDR1 MNHGY and CDR2 SAAAGT. With 2 bases removed from V and 11 bases from J, the gap between germline ends came to 10 bases.

This clonotype was counted only a few times. The V call is TRBV6-6, the J call TRBJ2-7, with TRBD2 matching 7 bases. The CDR3 length is 18 residues. The V gene's germline CDR1 is MNHNY and CDR2 SVGAGI (reference sequence). With 2 bases clipped from V and 4 bases from J, the junction kept 17 bases outside the gene matches. Here the CDR3 reads CASSYGLGSAGESYEQYF. CDR3 nucleotide sequence: TGTGCCAGCAGTTACGGTCTCGGGTCGGCGGGAGAATCATACGAGCAGTACTTC.

V is TRBV12-3 or TRBV12-4 and J is TRBJ2-1, with 12 bases identical to TRBD2. Trimming cost V 3 bases and J 7 bases; bases outside gene matches: 7. The CDR3 runs to 16 residues. The CDR3 DNA reads as TGTGCCAGCAGTTTGGGGGCTAGCGGGAGGGGAAATGAGCAGTTCTTC. This codes for CASSLGASGRGNEQFF.

This clonotype was counted many times. The chain uses TRBV12-3 or TRBV12-4 and TRBJ1-2; D unresolved. The CDR3 consists of 13 residues. Deletions cut 5 bases from V and 4 bases from J, with 11 bases between. The CDR3: CASSPGQIYGYTF. The CDR3, as DNA: TGTGCCAGCAGTCCGGGCCAGATCTATGGCTACACCTTC.

The chain joins TRBV2 to TRBJ1-6; 9 positions match TRBD1. CDR3 length equals 15 residues. Germline-derived CDR1 and CDR2 are SNHLY and FYNNEI. V shed 5 bases, J shed 7 bases, and the junction held 6 bases outside the gene matches. The CDR3 region has the DNA TGTGCCAGCAGTTTTTTGGACAGGGGAAATTCACCCCTCCACTTT. Its protein is CASSFLDRGNSPLHF.

This sequence joins TRBV5-6 and TRBJ2-7; D remains unclear. The V and J ends lost 4 bases and 5 bases respectively, with 13 bases between them. The CDR3 sequence is 13 residues long. The germline V gene has CDR1 SGHDT and CDR2 YYEEEE. The chain's CDR3 is CASSQPSGDEQYF. The CDR3 nucleotides are TGTGCCAGCAGCCAACCATCTGGGGACGAGCAGTACTTC.

This clonotype was found a few times. This chain links TRBV4-3 with TRBJ2-6; no definite D call. From germline, CDR1 is LGHNA and CDR2 YSLEER. The CDR3 consists of 15 residues. Between the trimmed V and J ends, which lost 3 bases and 4 bases, there was a span of 10 bases. CDR3 nucleotide sequence: TGCGCCAGCAGCCATCGGGCGCCCGGGGCCAACGTCCTGACTTTC. The encoded protein is CASSHRAPGANVLTF.

Only a few counts were recorded for this clonotype. V and J are TRBV7-9 and TRBJ1-2; no clear D gene. The CDR3 is 15 amino acids. The germline V gene encodes CDR1 SEHNR and CDR2 FQNEAQ (reference sequence). V dropped 1 base and J dropped 4 bases, with 13 bases sitting between them. The CDR3 DNA is TGTGCCAGCAGCTTAGTAGTTTCCGGACCCTATGGCTACACCTTC. Translation: CASSLVVSGPYGYTF.

Only one count was recorded for this clonotype. This chain connects TRBV11-2 to TRBJ2-1; D is ambiguous. The germline CDR1 and CDR2 sequences are SGHAT and FQNNGV. This CDR3 has 14 amino acids. Trimming pared 0 bases from V and 9 bases from J, leaving 12 bases between. CDR3 region: CASSLDPVSIEQFF. The CDR3 region has the DNA TGTGCCAGCAGCTTAGATCCAGTCAGCATTGAGCAGTTCTTC. The full variable domain, rest sourced from reference TRBV11-2 and TRBJ2-1, is EAGVAQSPRYKIIEKRQSVAFWCNPISGHATLYWYQQILGQGPKLLIQFQNNGVVDDSQLPKDRFSAERLKGVDSTLKIQPAKLEDSAVYLCASSLDPVSIEQFFGPGTRLTVL.

The sample holds many counts of this clonotype. V is TRBV7-2 and J is TRBJ2-5; D is possibly TRBD2 (6 bases). This CDR3 has 12 amino acids. Trimming took off 2 bases at V and 11 bases at J, with 12 bases between the two ends. Germline loops: CDR1 SGHTA, CDR2 FQGNSA. CDR3 amino acids: CASSLLRDSQYF. The DNA of the CDR3 is TGTGCCAGCAGCTTACTACGGGACTCTCAGTACTTC.

The rearrangement joins TRBV2 to TRBJ2-1, with D possibly matching TRBD2 (6 bases). This CDR3 spans 12 amino acids. V lost 10 bases to trimming and J lost 9 bases, with 16 bases between them. The germline gives CDR1 SNHLY, CDR2 FYNNEI. CDR3 in DNA: TGTGCCACCCGGGACTCGCGGGTTGAGCAGTTCTTC. Amino acids: CATRDSRVEQFF.

The V gene is TRBV3-1, the J gene TRBJ2-1; TRBD2 matches at 11 bases. V was pared by 2 bases and J by 7 bases, with 4 bases of the junction left unmatched. This CDR3 has 15 amino acids. The germline V gene has CDR1 LGHDT and CDR2 YNNKEL (reference sequence). The CDR3 is CASSQLAGGGNEQFF. As DNA, the CDR3 is TGTGCCAGCAGCCAACTAGCGGGAGGAGGTAATGAGCAGTTCTTC.

The chain employs TRBV19 and TRBJ1-4, with 9 bases that match TRBD1. V gave up 5 bases and J gave up 4 bases; unmatched junction bases: 8. The CDR3 has 16 amino acids. The germline V gene has CDR1 LNHDA and CDR2 SQIVND (reference sequence). The CDR3 reads CASSSGQGRDNEKLFF. The CDR3 nucleotides read TGTGCCAGTAGTTCGGGACAGGGCCGTGATAATGAAAAACTGTTTTTT.

The genes are TRBV3-1 and TRBJ1-1; D not certain. Trimming took off 5 bases at V and 10 bases at J, with 14 bases between the two ends. Germline values: CDR1 LGHDT, CDR2 YNNKEL (reference sequence). CDR3 length equals 12 residues. The chain's CDR3 is CASSFEATRAFF. For the CDR3, the DNA is TGTGCCAGCAGCTTTGAGGCAACCCGAGCTTTCTTT.

This clonotype was picked up a small number of times. This rearrangement joins TRBV7-2 to TRBJ2-7; either TRBD1 or TRBD2 may fit D (6 bases each). The CDR3 runs 16 residues. Per germline, CDR1 SGHTA and CDR2 FQGNSA. The V end was cut by 1 base, the J end by 0 bases, with 13 bases between. Here the CDR3 DNA reads TGTGCCAGCAGCTTAGTGGGGGGCGGTACCTCCTACGAGCAGTACTTC. Amino acid sequence: CASSLVGGGTSYEQYF.

The V call is TRBV2, the J call TRBJ1-6, with TRBD1 identical over 12 bases. The CDR3 runs 13 residues. Germline V lookup: CDR1 SNHLY, CDR2 FYNNEI. V trimming: 7 bases; J trimming: 10 bases; junction bases outside the gene matches: 2. The CDR3 region has the DNA TGTGCCAGCACCGGGACAGGGGGCTCACCCCTCCACTTT. Translation gives CASTGTGGSPLHF.

The table lists this clonotype with a few counts. CDR3 DNA: TGTGCCAGCAGCTCCCTACTAGAGGGGGTATACAATGAGCAGTTCTTC. Protein: CASSSLLEGVYNEQFF. The chain has TRBV11-2 and TRBJ2-1, with D maybe TRBD1 (6 bases). Germline CDR1 and CDR2: SGHAT and FQNNGV. The CDR3 has 16 residues. Trimming removed 4 bases at V and 4 bases at J, with 17 bases between.